This T cell receptor (beta chain) originates from a study of shared clonotypes between healthy human individuals. About the research overall: For every donor, three CD4 naive, three CD4 memory, two CD8 naive and one CD8 memory plates were used. Study-wide findings and caveats: With few donors, the genetic and exposure-history diversity represented was limited. The study found about 5% of naive CD4 clonotypes shared across a handful of donors.

A note on this clone: Antigen: not known.

TCRdb's table, derived via immunoSEQ multiplex PCR, lists solely in-frame clones and lacks some. Of some 2,400,000 clones in the sample, approximately 94% were seen once. Donors, healthy HIV-negative adults, lacked recent acute infections or vaccinations. V gave up 5 bases and J gave up 3 bases, with 13 bases separating them. In germline, CDR1 is MNHNY, CDR2 SVGAGI (reference sequence). This CDR3 comprises 14 residues. Sequencing input: naive CD4+ T cells sorted from blood. Noted subset: CD45RA+ positively selected. V and J are TRBV6-6 and TRBJ2-5; D remains ambiguous. The clonotype was recovered from a man aged 18 to 30 in good health. The CDR3 DNA reads TGTGCCAGCAGTCCCCGGTCTTTCAAAGAGACCCAGTACTTC. The encoded protein is CASSPRSFKETQYF.